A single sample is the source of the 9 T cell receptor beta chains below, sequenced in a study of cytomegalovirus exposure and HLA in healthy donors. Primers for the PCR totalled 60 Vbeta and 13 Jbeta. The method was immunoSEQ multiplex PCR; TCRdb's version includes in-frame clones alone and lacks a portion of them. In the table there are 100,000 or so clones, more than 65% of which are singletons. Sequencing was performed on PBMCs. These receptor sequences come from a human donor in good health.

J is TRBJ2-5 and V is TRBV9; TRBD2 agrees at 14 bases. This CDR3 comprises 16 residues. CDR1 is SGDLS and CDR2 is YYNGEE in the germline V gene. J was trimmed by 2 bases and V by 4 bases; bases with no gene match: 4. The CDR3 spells CASSTRLAGGQETQYF. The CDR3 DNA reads TGTGCCAGCAGCACTCGACTAGCGGGAGGGCAAGAGACCCAGTACTTC.

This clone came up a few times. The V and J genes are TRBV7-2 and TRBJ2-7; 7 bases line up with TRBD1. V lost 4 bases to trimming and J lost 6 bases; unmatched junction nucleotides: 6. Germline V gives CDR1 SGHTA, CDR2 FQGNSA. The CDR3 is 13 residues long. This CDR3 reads CASSWEGGGEQYF. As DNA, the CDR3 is TGTGCCAGCAGCTGGGAAGGGGGCGGCGAGCAGTACTTC.

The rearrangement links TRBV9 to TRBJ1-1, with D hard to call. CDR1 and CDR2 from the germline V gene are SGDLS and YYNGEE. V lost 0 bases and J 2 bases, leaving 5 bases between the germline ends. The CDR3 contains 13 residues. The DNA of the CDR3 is TGTGCCAGCAGCGTAGGCAGAAACACTGAAGCTTTCTTT. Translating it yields CASSVGRNTEAFF.

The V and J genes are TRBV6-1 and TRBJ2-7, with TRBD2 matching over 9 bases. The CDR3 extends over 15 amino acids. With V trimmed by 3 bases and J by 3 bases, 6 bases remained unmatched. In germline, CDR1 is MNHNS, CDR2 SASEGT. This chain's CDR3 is CASSDFWTSDYEQYF. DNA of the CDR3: TGTGCCAGCAGTGATTTCTGGACTAGCGACTACGAGCAGTACTTC.

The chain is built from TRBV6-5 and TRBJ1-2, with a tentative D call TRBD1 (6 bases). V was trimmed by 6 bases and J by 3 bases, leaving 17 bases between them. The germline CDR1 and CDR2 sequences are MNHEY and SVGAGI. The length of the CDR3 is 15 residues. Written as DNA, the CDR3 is TGTGCCAGCAGGCTGACAGGAACGGTTGACTATGGCTACACCTTC. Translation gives CASRLTGTVDYGYTF.

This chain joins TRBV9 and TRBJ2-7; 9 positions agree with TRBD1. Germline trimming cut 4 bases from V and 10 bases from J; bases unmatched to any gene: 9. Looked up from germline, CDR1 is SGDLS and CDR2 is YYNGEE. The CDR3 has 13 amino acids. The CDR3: CASSTADRGDQYF. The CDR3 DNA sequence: TGTGCCAGCAGCACCGCGGACAGGGGAGATCAGTACTTC.

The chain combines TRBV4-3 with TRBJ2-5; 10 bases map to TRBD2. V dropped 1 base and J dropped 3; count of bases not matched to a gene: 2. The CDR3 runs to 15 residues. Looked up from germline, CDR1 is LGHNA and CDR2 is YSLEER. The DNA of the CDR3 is TGCGCCAGCAGCCAAGCAAGCGGGAGGGAAGAGACCCAGTACTTC. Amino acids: CASSQASGREETQYF.

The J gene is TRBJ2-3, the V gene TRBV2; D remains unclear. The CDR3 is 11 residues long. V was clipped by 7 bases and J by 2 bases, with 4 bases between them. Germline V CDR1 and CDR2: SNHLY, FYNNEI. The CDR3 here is CASTITDTQYF. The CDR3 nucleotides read TGTGCCAGCACCATCACAGATACGCAGTATTTT.

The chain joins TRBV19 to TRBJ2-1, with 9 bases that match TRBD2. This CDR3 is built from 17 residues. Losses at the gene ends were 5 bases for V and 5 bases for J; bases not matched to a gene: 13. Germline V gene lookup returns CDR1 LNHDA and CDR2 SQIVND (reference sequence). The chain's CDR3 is CASSAPEGLAGNNEQFF. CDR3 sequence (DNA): TGTGCCAGTAGTGCCCCCGAGGGGCTAGCGGGGAACAATGAGCAGTTCTTC.